The rows below give T cell receptor beta chains drawn from one sample of a study of Graves' ophthalmopathy and Graves' hyperthyroidism. TCRdb independently ran MiXCR on the multiplex PCR reads; one entry per CDR3 protein. This table holds just over 400,000 distinct CDR3 sequences, under 25% found once. Sequencing was performed on peripheral blood. The receptors were gathered from a woman aged 18-29 years with stable Graves' hyperthyroidism. Each CDR3 is given with its conserved first and last residue. Each record gives: V gene, J gene, clone size, D gene, CDR3 protein, CDR3 DNA. A D gene is named only where the DNA matches it firmly. The size entry is marked missing in some rows and otherwise reads once, few, many or a size class.

TRBV29-1	TRBJ1-5	many	TRBD1	CSVAGTGEQPQHF	TGCAGCGTCGCCGGGACAGGGGAACAGCCCCAGCATTTT
TRBV7-2	TRBJ2-7	many	NA	CASSPNRGSYEQYF	TGTGCCAGCAGCCCGAACAGAGGGTCCTACGAGCAGTACTTC
TRBV11-1	TRBJ2-2	many	NA	CASSPQGYSHGELFF	TGTGCCAGCAGCCCTCAGGGGTACTCGCACGGGGAGCTGTTTTTT
TRBV6-1	TRBJ2-5	many	TRBD1	CASSAHRQGAAETQYF	TGTGCCAGCAGTGCCCATCGTCAGGGGGCAGCGGAGACCCAGTACTTC
TRBV5-6	TRBJ2-7	many	NA	CASSPGGRTYEQYF	TGTGCCAGCAGCCCCGGTGGTAGAACCTACGAGCAGTACTTC
TRBV11-2	TRBJ2-5	few	NA	CASSLIRAAGRRYQETQYF	TGTGCCAGCAGCTTAATAAGGGCAGCTGGCCGTCGGTACCAAGAGACCCAGTACTTC
TRBV12-3/TRBV12-4	TRBJ2-4	many	TRBD2	CASSSSGIGIKYF	TGTGCCAGCAGTTCTAGCGGGATCGGCATTAAGTACTTC
TRBV7-2	TRBJ1-1	many	NA	CASSLGGSVNTEAFF	TGTGCCAGCAGCTTAGGGGGGTCAGTGAACACTGAAGCTTTCTTT
TRBV28	TRBJ2-7	NA	TRBD1	CAHNRGQEQYF	TGTGCCCACAACAGGGGGCAGGAGCAGTACTTC
TRBV30	TRBJ1-2	NA	NA	CAWRIPGANGYTF	TGTGCCTGGAGGATACCAGGGGCCAATGGCTACACCTTC
TRBV28	TRBJ1-5	NA	NA	CASSLKGLGNQPQHF	TGTGCCAGCAGTTTAAAGGGTTTGGGAAATCAGCCCCAGCATTTT
TRBV6-4	TRBJ2-7	many	TRBD2	CASSRRTSGSPVSSYEQYF	TGTGCCAGCAGTCGCCGGACTAGCGGGAGTCCCGTAAGCTCCTACGAGCAGTACTTC
TRBV28	TRBJ2-5	many	TRBD2	CASSLSPSGRRETQYF	TGTGCCAGCAGTTTATCTCCTAGCGGGAGACGGGAGACCCAGTACTTC
TRBV27	TRBJ2-5	many	NA	CASRRTNYQETQYF	TGTGCCAGCAGACGGACTAATTACCAAGAGACCCAGTACTTC
TRBV30	TRBJ1-6	NA	TRBD1	CAWSVPHRGRSPLHF	TGTGCCTGGAGTGTACCTCACAGGGGACGGTCACCCCTCCACTTT
TRBV9	TRBJ2-4	many	TRBD2	CASSAGTRGRAIQYF	TGTGCCAGCAGCGCAGGGACTAGAGGACGGGCCATTCAGTACTTC
TRBV29-1	TRBJ1-1	many	NA	CSVVVGGTEAFF	TGCAGCGTTGTGGTGGGCGGCACTGAAGCTTTCTTT
TRBV12-3/TRBV12-4	TRBJ2-5	many	NA	CASTIGAATQETQYF	TGTGCCAGCACAATTGGTGCGGCCACCCAAGAGACCCAGTACTTC
TRBV7-3	TRBJ1-6	NA	TRBD1	CASSLRDRGNSPLHF	TGTGCCAGCAGCTTAAGGGACAGGGGAAATTCACCCCTCCACTTT
TRBV4-1	TRBJ2-7	many	TRBD1	CASSARQGRYEQYF	TGCGCCAGCAGCGCAAGACAGGGAAGGTACGAGCAGTACTTC
TRBV7-2	TRBJ2-5	many	TRBD2	CASSLDGRAFETQYF	TGTGCCAGCAGCTTAGACGGGAGGGCCTTCGAGACCCAGTACTTC
TRBV30	TRBJ2-7	few	NA	CAWRGGGVYEQYF	TGTGCCTGGAGAGGGGGAGGGGTCTACGAGCAGTACTTC
TRBV25-1	TRBJ2-7	many	TRBD2	CASSEGLAGGIASEQYF	TGTGCCAGCAGTGAGGGGCTAGCGGGAGGGATTGCATCCGAGCAGTACTTC
TRBV12-3/TRBV12-4	TRBJ1-1	few	NA	CASSFWGARRTEAFF	TGTGCCAGCAGTTTTTGGGGGGCTAGGAGAACTGAAGCTTTCTTT
TRBV29-1	TRBJ2-5	many	NA	CSVGTTFGLGQETQYF	TGCAGCGTCGGGACAACCTTCGGGCTTGGGCAAGAGACCCAGTACTTC
TRBV11-2	TRBJ1-1	NA	NA	CASSQPTPNTEAFF	TGTGCCAGCAGCCAACCAACACCGAACACTGAAGCTTTCTTT
TRBV4-2	TRBJ2-7	few	TRBD2	CASSQGTSGRSYEQYF	TGTGCCAGCAGCCAAGGGACTAGCGGGAGGAGCTACGAGCAGTACTTC
TRBV15	TRBJ2-5	many	TRBD2	CATSRGDSGMGGETQYF	TGTGCCACCAGCAGAGGGGATAGCGGGATGGGAGGAGAGACCCAGTACTTC
TRBV27	TRBJ2-2	many	NA	CASSDPGHGDTGELFF	TGTGCCAGCAGTGATCCGGGACACGGCGACACCGGGGAGCTGTTTTTT
TRBV11-1	TRBJ2-7	few	TRBD1	CASSPPPPGQESYEQYF	TGTGCCAGCAGCCCCCCCCCGCCGGGACAGGAATCCTACGAGCAGTACTTC
TRBV12-3/TRBV12-4	TRBJ2-7	many	TRBD2	CASNAGGAWGNVQYF	TGTGCCAGCAATGCGGGGGGCGCTTGGGGGAACGTACAGTACTTC
TRBV6-2/TRBV6-3	TRBJ2-2	many	TRBD2	CASSYSSSGLAVNTGELFF	TGTGCCAGCAGTTACTCGAGTTCGGGACTAGCGGTGAACACCGGGGAGCTGTTTTTT
TRBV15	TRBJ1-2	NA	NA	CATSRGGGDGSGYTF	TGTGCCACCAGCAGAGGAGGTGGCGACGGGAGCGGCTACACCTTC
TRBV20-1	TRBJ2-5	many	TRBD2	CSARDRSGSQETQYF	TGCAGTGCTAGAGATAGAAGCGGGAGCCAAGAGACCCAGTACTTC
TRBV30	TRBJ1-1	few	NA	CAWRLPGEAFF	TGTGCCTGGAGGTTACCAGGGGAAGCTTTCTTT
TRBV28	TRBJ1-1	many	TRBD1	CASYQIPGQGFEAFF	TGTGCCAGCTATCAAATTCCGGGACAGGGATTTGAAGCTTTCTTT
TRBV10-3	TRBJ2-5	few	NA	CAISDLSRETQYF	TGTGCCATCAGTGACCTATCCCGGGAGACCCAGTACTTC
TRBV6-2/TRBV6-3	TRBJ2-7	NA	TRBD2	CASKPGLAGGEQYF	TGTGCCAGCAAACCGGGACTAGCGGGAGGTGAGCAGTACTTC
TRBV11-2	TRBJ2-5	NA	NA	CASNPTGDVAQRF	TGTGCCAGCAACCCCACCGGAGACGTCGCCCAGAGGTTC
TRBV7-2	TRBJ2-5	NA	TRBD2	CATSGRYQETQYF	TGTGCCACTAGCGGGCGGTACCAAGAGACCCAGTACTTC
TRBV18	TRBJ2-7	NA	TRBD1	CASSPGTGRNEQYF	TGTGCCAGCTCACCCGGGACAGGGCGAAACGAGCAGTACTTC
TRBV10-3	TRBJ1-5	many	NA	CAISESFQPQHF	TGTGCCATCAGTGAGTCATTTCAGCCCCAGCATTTT
TRBV10-3	TRBJ2-2	few	TRBD2	CAISERWGLAGGPGGELFF	TGTGCCATCAGTGAACGATGGGGACTAGCGGGAGGGCCCGGCGGGGAGCTGTTTTTT
TRBV7-2	TRBJ2-7	many	NA	CASSSPRRASYEQYF	TGTGCCAGCAGCTCTCCCCGGCGGGCCTCCTACGAGCAGTACTTC
TRBV10-3	TRBJ1-1	many	NA	CAISELMNTEAFF	TGTGCCATCAGTGAGTTAATGAACACTGAAGCTTTCTTT
TRBV28	TRBJ2-7	NA	TRBD1	CASINTPDRGPLEQYF	TGTGCCAGCATTAACACCCCGGACAGGGGCCCCCTCGAGCAGTACTTC
TRBV4-2	TRBJ1-3	few	NA	CASSPRRAGDTIYF	TGTGCCAGCAGCCCCCGGAGAGCGGGGGACACCATATATTTT
TRBV6-2/TRBV6-3	TRBJ1-5	NA	TRBD1	CASSLWDSYSNQPQHF	TGTGCCAGCAGTCTCTGGGACAGCTATAGCAATCAGCCCCAGCATTTT
TRBV27	TRBJ1-6	many	NA	CASSLLGSPLHF	TGTGCCAGCAGTTTACTTGGGTCACCCCTCCACTTT
TRBV27	TRBJ2-7	few	TRBD2	CASSFQRGAPYEQYF	TGTGCCAGCAGTTTTCAGCGGGGGGCCCCCTACGAGCAGTACTTC